What follows describes a single T cell receptor beta chain. Its antigen is as yet unknown. Amplification used 60 Vbeta primers and 13 Jbeta primers. Libraries were prepared by immunoSEQ multiplex PCR; TCRdb keeps only in-frame clonotypes and omits some of them. The table has under 200,000 clones, roughly 80% seen once; the top ten hold roughly 10%. The CDR3 loop spans 15 amino acids. Germline CDR1 reads MNHNS; CDR2 reads SASEGT. V was trimmed by 8 bases and J by 2 bases, leaving 17 bases between them. These data originate in a study of cytomegalovirus exposure and HLA in healthy donors. Overall study findings and caveats: Most TCR sequences proved rare, with some public TCRs found in many donors. The authors confirmed in vitro that a few CMV-associated chains were specific for CMV antigens.

The donors (healthy individuals) were bone marrow donors. The sample consisted of PBMCs. The chain combines TRBV6-1 with TRBJ2-3, with D possibly being TRBD2 (7 bases). The TCR comes from a man aged 50-59 years in good health and CMV-seropositive. In nucleotides, the CDR3 is TGTGCCAGCGGGGGGGGGCCAGGTGACACAGATACGCAGTATTTT. It specifies CASGGGPGDTDTQYF.